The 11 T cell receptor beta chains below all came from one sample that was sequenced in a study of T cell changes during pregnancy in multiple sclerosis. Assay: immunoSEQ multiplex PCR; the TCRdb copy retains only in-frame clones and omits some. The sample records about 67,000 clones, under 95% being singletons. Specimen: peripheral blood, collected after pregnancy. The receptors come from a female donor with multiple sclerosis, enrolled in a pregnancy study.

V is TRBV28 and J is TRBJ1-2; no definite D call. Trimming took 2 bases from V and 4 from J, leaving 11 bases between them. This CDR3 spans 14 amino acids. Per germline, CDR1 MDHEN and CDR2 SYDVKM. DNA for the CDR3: TGTGCCAGCAGTTTAAGCCGAGAATTCTATGGCTACACCTTC. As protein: CASSLSREFYGYTF.

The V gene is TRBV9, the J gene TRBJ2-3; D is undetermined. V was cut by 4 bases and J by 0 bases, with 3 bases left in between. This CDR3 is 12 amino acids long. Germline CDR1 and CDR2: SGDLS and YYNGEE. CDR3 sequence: CASSLSTDTQYF. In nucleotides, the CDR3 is TGTGCCAGCAGCCTAAGCACAGATACGCAGTATTTT.

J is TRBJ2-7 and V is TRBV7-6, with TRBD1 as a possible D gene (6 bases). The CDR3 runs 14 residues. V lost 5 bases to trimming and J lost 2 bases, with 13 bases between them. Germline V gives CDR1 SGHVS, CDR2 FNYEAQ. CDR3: CASSPLTGPYEQYF. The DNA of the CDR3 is TGTGCCAGCAGCCCCCTAACAGGGCCCTACGAGCAGTACTTC.

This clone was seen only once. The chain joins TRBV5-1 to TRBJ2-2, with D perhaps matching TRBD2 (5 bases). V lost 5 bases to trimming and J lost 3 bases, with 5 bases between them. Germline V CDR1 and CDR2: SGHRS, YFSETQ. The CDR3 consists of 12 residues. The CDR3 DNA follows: TGCGCCAGCAGGCGGGACACCGGGGAGCTGTTTTTT. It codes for CASRRDTGELFF.

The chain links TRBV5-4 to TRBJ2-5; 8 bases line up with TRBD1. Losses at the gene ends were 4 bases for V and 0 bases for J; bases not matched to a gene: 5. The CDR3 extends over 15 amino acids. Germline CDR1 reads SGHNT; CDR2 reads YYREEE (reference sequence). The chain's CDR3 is CASSVGTGDQETQYF. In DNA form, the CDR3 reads TGTGCCAGCAGCGTCGGGACAGGCGACCAAGAGACCCAGTACTTC.

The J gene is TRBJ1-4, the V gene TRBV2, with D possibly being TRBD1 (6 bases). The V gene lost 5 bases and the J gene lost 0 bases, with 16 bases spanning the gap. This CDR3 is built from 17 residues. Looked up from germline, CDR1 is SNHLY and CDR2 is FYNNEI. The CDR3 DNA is TGTGCCAGCAGTTCCAGACAGGACGAAGCAACTAATGAAAAACTGTTTTTT. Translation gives CASSSRQDEATNEKLFF.

CDR3 amino acids: CASSPPNASGYTGELFF. The CDR3 bases are TGTGCCAGCAGCCCGCCGAACGCTAGCGGGTACACCGGGGAGCTGTTTTTT. The chain couples TRBV5-4 to TRBJ2-2; TRBD2 agrees at 8 bases. CDR3 length: 17 amino acids. The V segment lost 4 bases and the J segment 3 bases; nucleotides outside the gene matches: 11. Germline V lookup: CDR1 SGHNT, CDR2 YYREEE (reference sequence).

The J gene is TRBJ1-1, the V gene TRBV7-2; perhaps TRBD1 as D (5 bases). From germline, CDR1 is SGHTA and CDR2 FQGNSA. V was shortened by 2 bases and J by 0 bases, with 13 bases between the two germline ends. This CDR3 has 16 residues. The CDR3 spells CASSLRGVSLNTEAFF. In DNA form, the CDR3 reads TGTGCCAGCAGCTTACGGGGGGTCTCGCTGAACACTGAAGCTTTCTTT.

CDR3 sequence reads: CASSDPSSGTSPINEQFF. CDR3 nucleotide sequence: TGTGCCAGCAGTGACCCTTCTTCCGGGACTAGCCCAATCAATGAGCAGTTCTTC. The chain has TRBV6-1 and TRBJ2-1; 9 bases are a match to TRBD2. Germline values: CDR1 MNHNS, CDR2 SASEGT. This CDR3 has 18 amino acids. Losses at the gene ends were 3 bases for V and 6 bases for J; bases not matched to a gene: 15.

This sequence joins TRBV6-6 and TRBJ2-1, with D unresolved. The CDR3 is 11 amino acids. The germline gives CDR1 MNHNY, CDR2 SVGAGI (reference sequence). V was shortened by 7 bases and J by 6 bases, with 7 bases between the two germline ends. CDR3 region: CASTNINEQFF. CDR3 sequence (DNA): TGTGCCAGCACCAACATCAATGAGCAGTTCTTC.

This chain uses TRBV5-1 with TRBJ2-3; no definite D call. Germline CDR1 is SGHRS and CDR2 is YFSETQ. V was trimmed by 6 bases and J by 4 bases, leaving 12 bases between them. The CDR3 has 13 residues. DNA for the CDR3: TGCGCCAGCACTCCCCGCGGCGCAGATACGCAGTATTTT. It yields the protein CASTPRGADTQYF.